These 31 T cell receptor beta chains originate from one sample sequenced in a study of T cells in Graves' hyperthyroidism and ophthalmopathy (dated by TCRdb to between 2019 and 2020). Receptor amplification or capture employed multiplex PCR. The sequencer was an Illumina HiSeq 2000. The TCR beta CDR3 regions were amplified from RNA transcripts. The TCR CDR3 was subjected to a first round of RT-PCR using the HTBI primer set and the Qiagen OneStep RT-PCR kit. TCRdb reworked the public reads: Q25 trimming with fastp, MiXCR clone assembly, productive beta chains retained. Identical CDR3 protein sequences are pooled into one entry, listed with their most common genes and DNA. Within this sample are about 210,000 distinct CDR3 sequences, with about 15% of them counted one time only. The ten largest clones capture 50% of the sample. Sequencing was performed on blood. The origin of the receptors is a man aged 45-65 years with Graves' hyperthyroidism.

This clonotype showed up many times. This sequence joins TRBV29-1 and TRBJ2-1; 7 bases agree with TRBD1. The V segment lost 1 base and the J segment 0 bases; nucleotides outside the gene matches: 0. CDR3 length equals 14 residues. Germline-derived CDR1 and CDR2 are SQVTM and ANQGSEA. This chain's CDR3 is CSVEGTGSYNEQFF. The CDR3 DNA follows: TGCAGCGTTGAAGGGACAGGCTCCTACAATGAGCAGTTCTTC.

This clonotype was seen a handful of times. The genes are TRBV20-1 and TRBJ1-1; D uncertain. Deletions cut 2 bases from V and 0 bases from J, with 10 bases between. The CDR3 length is 14 residues. Germline V lookup: CDR1 DFQATT, CDR2 SNEGSKA (reference sequence). Here the CDR3 reads CSARPVGMNTEAFF. The CDR3 DNA reads TGCAGTGCTAGACCGGTTGGAATGAACACTGAAGCTTTCTTT.

This clonotype was seen many times. The gene calls are TRBV11-2 and TRBJ2-1; possibly TRBD1 or TRBD2 for D (6 bases each). The length of the CDR3 is 15 residues. Germline-derived CDR1 and CDR2 are SGHAT and FQNNGV. Trimming removed 4 bases at V and 4 bases at J, with 14 bases between. The CDR3 DNA reads TGTGCCAGCAGCTCGATTAGGGGGGAGTACAATGAGCAGTTCTTC. Amino acids: CASSSIRGEYNEQFF. Complete variable domain (other parts from reference TRBV11-2 and TRBJ2-1): EAGVAQSPRYKIIEKRQSVAFWCNPISGHATLYWYQQILGQGPKLLIQFQNNGVVDDSQLPKDRFSAERLKGVDSTLKIQPAKLEDSAVYLCASSSIRGEYNEQFFGPGTRLTVL.

This clonotype was observed many times. This rearrangement joins TRBV7-2 to TRBJ2-3; TRBD2 agrees at 14 bases. Germline V lookup: CDR1 SGHTA, CDR2 FQGNSA. The CDR3 sequence is 17 residues long. Unmatched junction bases numbered 10, after V lost 5 bases and J lost 6 bases. The CDR3 region is CASSPRLAGGPSDTQYF. The CDR3 bases are TGTGCCAGCAGCCCGAGACTAGCGGGAGGGCCAAGTGATACGCAGTATTTT.

The chain couples TRBV30 to TRBJ1-1, with D tentatively TRBD1 (5 bases). CDR1 and CDR2 (germline): GTSNPN, SVGIG (reference sequence). The CDR3 sequence is 12 residues long. Between the trimmed V and J ends, which lost 2 bases and 6 bases, there was a span of 10 bases. CDR3 region: CAWSTREAEAFF. The CDR3 bases are TGTGCCTGGAGTACCAGGGAAGCTGAAGCTTTCTTT.

This clonotype appeared many times. The chain carries TRBV5-1 and TRBJ2-1; possible D gene TRBD2, 6 bases. V lost 0 bases and J 0 bases, leaving 7 bases between the germline ends. From germline, CDR1 is SGHRS and CDR2 YFSETQ. The length of the CDR3 is 15 residues. The DNA of the CDR3 is TGCGCCAGCAGCTTGGCTAGCGCCTCCTACAATGAGCAGTTCTTC. Translated, it gives CASSLASASYNEQFF. The complete variable domain, with remaining parts taken from reference TRBV5-1 and TRBJ2-1, reads KAGVTQTPRYLIKTRGQQVTLSCSPISGHRSVSWYQQTPGQGLQFLFEYFSETQRNKGNFPGRFSGRQFSNSRSEMNVSTLELGDSALYLCASSLASASYNEQFFGPGTRLTVL.

This clonotype was detected ten times or more. This sequence joins TRBV11-2 and TRBJ2-7, with D possibly matching TRBD2 (6 bases). CDR1 is SGHAT and CDR2 is FQNNGV in the germline V gene. Deletions cut 4 bases from V and 6 bases from J, with 13 bases between. The CDR3 loop spans 13 amino acids. CDR3 region: CASSSGLLFEQYF. The CDR3 region has the DNA TGTGCCAGCAGCTCGGGACTGCTGTTCGAGCAGTACTTC.

This clonotype was seen many times. Here the CDR3 DNA reads TGTGCCAGCTCACCCCTCGGACAGGGCTCTGGAAACACCATATATTTT. It translates to CASSPLGQGSGNTIYF. The chain recombines TRBV18 with TRBJ1-3, with TRBD1 identical over 8 bases. This CDR3 contains 16 residues. CDR1 and CDR2 (germline): KGHSH, LQKENI. After removal of 3 bases from V and 0 bases from J, the junction contained 4 bases not matched to a gene. Full variable domain (outside the CDR3, taken from reference TRBV18 and TRBJ1-3): NAGVMQNPRHLVRRRGQEARLRCSPMKGHSHVYWYRQLPEEGLKFMVYLQKENIIDESGMPKERFSAEFPKEGPSILRIQQVVRGDSAAYFCASSPLGQGSGNTIYFGEGSWLTVV.

In this sample, this clonotype turned up a few times. The chain carries TRBV2 and TRBJ1-1; D is ambiguous. CDR3 length: 13 amino acids. Trimming cost V 5 bases and J 5 bases, with 12 bases left between them. Germline assignment: CDR1 SNHLY and CDR2 FYNNEI. CDR3 nucleotide sequence: TGTGCCAGCAGTTTATTACAGTTGACTGAAGCTTTCTTT. It is translated as CASSLLQLTEAFF.

This clonotype was seen ten or more times. V is TRBV6-1 and J is TRBJ1-1, with TRBD1 as a possible D gene (6 bases). Trimming shortened V by 7 bases and J by 3 bases, and 12 bases separated the two germline ends. Germline V gives CDR1 MNHNS, CDR2 SASEGT. The length of the CDR3 is 13 residues. The CDR3 spells CASTRQVDTEAFF. The CDR3 nucleotides read TGTGCCAGCACAAGACAGGTGGACACTGAAGCTTTCTTT.

This clonotype was observed a few times. The chain is built from TRBV12-3 or TRBV12-4 and TRBJ2-1; 7 bases fit TRBD1. This CDR3 contains 14 residues. Trimming removed 7 bases from V and 6 bases from J; junction bases left unmatched: 9. DNA of the CDR3: TGTGCCAGCACCGCGACAGGGCCCCTCAATGAGCAGTTCTTC. It is translated as CASTATGPLNEQFF.

This clonotype came up many times. The CDR3 protein is CASSIGDRSYEQYF. Written as DNA, the CDR3 is TGTGCCAGCAGTATCGGGGACAGGTCCTACGAGCAGTACTTC. The V call is TRBV28, the J call TRBJ2-7; 8 nucleotides match TRBD1. CDR1 is MDHEN and CDR2 is SYDVKM in the germline V gene. V lost 5 bases to trimming and J lost 1 base; unmatched junction nucleotides: 4. The CDR3 loop spans 14 amino acids.

The gene calls are TRBV15 and TRBJ2-1; 10 nucleotides align to TRBD2. Looked up from germline, CDR1 is LNHNV and CDR2 is YYDKDF (reference sequence). V shed 6 bases and J 6 bases; nucleotides not matched to a gene: 8. This CDR3 spans 15 amino acids. The CDR3 loop is CATRIGSGRGNEQFF. The CDR3 region has the DNA TGTGCCACCAGGATTGGGAGCGGGAGGGGCAATGAGCAGTTCTTC.

This clonotype was found many times. V gene TRBV30 combines with J gene TRBJ1-2, with 11 bases identical to TRBD1. The CDR3 consists of 13 residues. V dropped 5 bases and J dropped 2; count of bases not matched to a gene: 1. The germline gives CDR1 GTSNPN, CDR2 SVGIG (reference sequence). CDR3 sequence: CAWGQGANYGYTF. In nucleotides, the CDR3 is TGTGCCTGGGGACAGGGGGCGAACTATGGCTACACCTTC.

As regards this clonotype: An end of the junction differs from the germline gene, which may be a read error. J is TRBJ2-7 and V is TRBV7-8; possibly TRBD1 or TRBD2 for D (5 bases each). Looked up from germline, CDR1 is SGHVS and CDR2 is FQNEAQ. CDR3 length equals 15 residues. The CDR3 bases are TGTGCCAGCAGCTTAGTCGCAGGGAGCTCCTACAAGCAGTACTTC. This gives the protein CASSLVAGSSYKQYF.

There are a few counts of this clonotype. The junction departs from the called germline gene at one end, perhaps through a read error. The V and J genes are TRBV3-1 and TRBJ2-1; tentative D call: TRBD1 (6 bases). The CDR3 consists of 18 residues. Germline CDR1 is LGHDT and CDR2 is YNNKEL (reference sequence). This CDR3 reads CVSSQGRGRGSSYNEQFF. For the CDR3, the DNA is TGTGTCAGCAGCCAGGGCAGGGGAAGGGGGAGCTCCTACAATGAGCAGTTCTTC.

This clonotype came up a few times. The CDR3 loop reads CASSLDPGGGADTQYF. The CDR3 region has the DNA TGTGCCAGCAGCTTAGATCCGGGAGGGGGGGCGGATACGCAGTATTTT. The rearrangement joins TRBV11-2 to TRBJ2-3; 8 bases align to TRBD2. Per the germline V gene, CDR1 is SGHAT and CDR2 is FQNNGV. This CDR3 is built from 16 residues. V shed 0 bases and J 6 bases; nucleotides not matched to a gene: 8.

The chain is built from TRBV4-2 and TRBJ1-3; TRBD1 is a possible D gene (6 bases). Trimming took off 1 base at V and 3 bases at J, with 16 bases between the two ends. CDR3 length: 17 residues. Germline lookup yields CDR1 LGHNA and CDR2 YNFKEQ. The CDR3 spells CASSQVSTGYSGNTIYF. CDR3 DNA sequence: TGTGCCAGCAGCCAAGTTAGTACAGGGTATAGTGGAAACACCATATATTTT.

This clonotype was detected many times. V usage is TRBV20-1 and J usage is TRBJ1-2; 8 positions match TRBD1. V lost 6 bases and J lost 5; bases outside the gene matches: 14. Per germline, CDR1 DFQATT and CDR2 SNEGSKA (reference sequence). The CDR3 is 15 amino acids. The CDR3 region is CSAYLPQGARYGYTF. In DNA form, the CDR3 reads TGCAGTGCCTACCTTCCGCAGGGGGCGCGGTATGGCTACACCTTC.

This chain links TRBV5-1 with TRBJ2-3, with 13 bases matching TRBD2. This CDR3 has 15 residues. Germline V gene data show CDR1 as SGHRS and CDR2 as YFSETQ. V shed 6 bases and J 3 bases; nucleotides not matched to a gene: 4. The DNA of the CDR3 is TGCGCCAGCACCCGGACTAGCGGGAGTACAGATACGCAGTATTTT. Translation gives CASTRTSGSTDTQYF.

The chain couples TRBV7-2 to TRBJ2-7, with 11 nucleotides matching TRBD2. V lost 5 bases and J lost 4; bases outside the gene matches: 4. The CDR3 runs 14 residues. Germline lookup yields CDR1 SGHTA and CDR2 FQGNSA. The CDR3 DNA follows: TGTGCCAGCAGCACCGGGACTAGCGGATACGAGCAGTACTTC. Residues: CASSTGTSGYEQYF.

This clonotype was counted only a few times. V and J are TRBV29-1 and TRBJ2-5; D tentatively fits TRBD1 or TRBD2 (5 bases each). In germline, CDR1 is SQVTM, CDR2 ANQGSEA. CDR3 length: 12 amino acids. Trimming removed 5 bases at V and 5 bases at J, with 12 bases between. The DNA of the CDR3 is TGCAGCGTTCAAAGGGGCGGGGAGACCCAGTACTTC. Its protein is CSVQRGGETQYF. Complete variable domain (other parts from reference TRBV29-1 and TRBJ2-5): SAVISQKPSRDICQRGTSLTIQCQVDSQVTMMFWYRQQPGQSLTLIATANQGSEATYESGFVIDKFPISRPNLTFSTLTVSNMSPEDSSIYLCSVQRGGETQYFGPGTRLLVL.

The CDR3 spells CASRGGTYNEQYF. The DNA of the CDR3 is TGTGCCAGCCGCGGGGGAACCTACAACGAGCAGTACTTC. The chain uses TRBV6-1 and TRBJ2-7; 7 bases match TRBD2. The CDR3 totals 13 residues. Germline V gene sequence: CDR1 MNHNS, CDR2 SASEGT. The V gene end was trimmed by 8 bases and the J gene end by 5 bases; junction bases not matched to a gene: 9.

On this clonotype itself: This clone may be a read error of a much larger clone one base away. The chain couples TRBV15 to TRBJ2-7; D call uncertain. The CDR3 contains 14 residues. Per germline, CDR1 LNHNV and CDR2 YYDKDF (reference sequence). The CDR3 coding sequence is TGTGCCACCAGCAGCCTAAACCCTTCCTACGAGCAGTGCTTC. This sequence encodes CATSSLNPSYEQCF.

Many counts were recorded for this clonotype. The rearrangement links TRBV12-3 or TRBV12-4 to TRBJ1-2; tentatively, D is TRBD1 (5 bases). V dropped 4 bases and J dropped 5 bases, with 8 bases sitting between them. CDR3 length equals 12 residues. CDR3 region: CASSSGGYGYTF. The CDR3 bases are TGTGCCAGCAGTTCCGGGGGTTATGGCTACACCTTC.

This clonotype was counted many times. This rearrangement joins TRBV12-3 or TRBV12-4 to TRBJ2-5; D is possibly TRBD2 (6 bases). CDR3 length equals 16 residues. Trimming pared 3 bases from V and 0 bases from J, leaving 14 bases between. CDR3 amino acids: CASSFGTGRYQETQYF. In nucleotides, the CDR3 is TGTGCCAGCAGTTTTGGTACGGGGAGGTACCAAGAGACCCAGTACTTC.

This clonotype was counted many times. This rearrangement joins TRBV12-3 or TRBV12-4 to TRBJ2-5; no firm D call. V lost 5 bases to trimming and J lost 4 bases, with 11 bases between them. This CDR3 region has 13 residues. CDR3 amino acids: CASSPVRGETQYF. In nucleotides, the CDR3 is TGTGCCAGCAGTCCAGTCCGAGGAGAGACCCAGTACTTC.

The table lists this clonotype with many counts. The chain carries TRBV6-1 and TRBJ2-4; TRBD2 agrees at 8 bases. After removal of 5 bases from V and 0 bases from J, the junction contained 3 bases not matched to a gene. The CDR3 is made up of 15 amino acids. Germline assignment: CDR1 MNHNS and CDR2 SASEGT. The CDR3 sequence: CASSLSGRAKNIQYF. CDR3 in DNA: TGTGCCAGCAGTCTAAGCGGGAGAGCCAAAAACATTCAGTACTTC.

V and J are TRBV5-1 and TRBJ2-6, with 8 nucleotides matching TRBD1. V trimming: 6 bases; J trimming: 1 base; junction bases outside the gene matches: 9. This CDR3 has 17 residues. Germline V CDR1 and CDR2: SGHRS, YFSETQ. The CDR3 DNA reads as TGCGCCAGCAACCGAGGTGACAGGGGTTCTGGGGCCAACGTCCTGACTTTC. It specifies CASNRGDRGSGANVLTF. The variable domain in full, completed from reference TRBV5-1 and TRBJ2-6, reads KAGVTQTPRYLIKTRGQQVTLSCSPISGHRSVSWYQQTPGQGLQFLFEYFSETQRNKGNFPGRFSGRQFSNSRSEMNVSTLELGDSALYLCASNRGDRGSGANVLTFGAGSRLTVL.

In its sample, this clonotype was seen many times. The gene calls are TRBV11-1 and TRBJ2-1, with D unclear. The germline CDR1 and CDR2 sequences are SGHAT and FQDESV (reference sequence). This CDR3 spans 13 amino acids. V lost 4 bases, J lost 10 bases, and 14 bases lay in between. The CDR3 is CASSSSRVPEQFF. The CDR3 DNA follows: TGTGCCAGCAGCTCCTCTAGGGTTCCGGAGCAGTTCTTC.

The chain couples TRBV15 to TRBJ1-1; D is ambiguous. V lost 0 bases and J 1 base, leaving 6 bases between the germline ends. In germline, CDR1 is LNHNV, CDR2 YYDKDF (reference sequence). This CDR3 is 14 amino acids long. The CDR3 sequence is CATSRDYRNTEAFF. In DNA, the CDR3 is TGTGCCACCAGCAGAGACTACAGGAACACTGAAGCTTTCTTT.